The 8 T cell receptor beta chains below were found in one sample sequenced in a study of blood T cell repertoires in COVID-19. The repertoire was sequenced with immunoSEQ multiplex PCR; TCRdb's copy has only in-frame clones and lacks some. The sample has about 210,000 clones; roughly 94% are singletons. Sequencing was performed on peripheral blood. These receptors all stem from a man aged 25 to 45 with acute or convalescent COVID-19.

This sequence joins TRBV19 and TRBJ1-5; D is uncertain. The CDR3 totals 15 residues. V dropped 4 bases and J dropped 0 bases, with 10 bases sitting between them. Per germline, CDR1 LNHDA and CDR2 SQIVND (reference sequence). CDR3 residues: CASSREYSSNQPQHF. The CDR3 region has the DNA TGTGCCAGTAGTAGAGAATACAGTAGCAATCAGCCCCAGCATTTT.

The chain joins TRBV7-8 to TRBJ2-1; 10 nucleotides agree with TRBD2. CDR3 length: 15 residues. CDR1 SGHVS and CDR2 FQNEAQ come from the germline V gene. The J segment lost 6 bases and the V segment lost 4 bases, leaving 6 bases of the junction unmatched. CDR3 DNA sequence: TGTGCCAGCAGCTCCGGGACTAGCGCCCGCAATGAGCAGTTCTTC. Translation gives CASSSGTSARNEQFF.

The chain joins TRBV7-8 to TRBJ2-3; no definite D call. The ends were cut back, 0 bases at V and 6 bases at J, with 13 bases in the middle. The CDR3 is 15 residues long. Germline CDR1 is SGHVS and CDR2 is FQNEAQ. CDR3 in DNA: TGTGCCAGCAGCTTAGCGACCGGGTACGGGGATACGCAGTATTTT. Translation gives CASSLATGYGDTQYF.

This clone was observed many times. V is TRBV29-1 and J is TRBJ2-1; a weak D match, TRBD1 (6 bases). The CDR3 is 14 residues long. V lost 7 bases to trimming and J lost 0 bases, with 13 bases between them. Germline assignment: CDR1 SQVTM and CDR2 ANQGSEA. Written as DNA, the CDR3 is TGCAGCGACCGACAGGTGGGCTCCTACAATGAGCAGTTCTTC. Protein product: CSDRQVGSYNEQFF.

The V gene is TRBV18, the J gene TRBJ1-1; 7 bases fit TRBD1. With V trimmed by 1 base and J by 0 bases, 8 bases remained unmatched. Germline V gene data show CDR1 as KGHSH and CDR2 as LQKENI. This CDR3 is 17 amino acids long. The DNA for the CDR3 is TGTGCCAGCTCACCACAGGCTCCAAGGGGGCTGAACACTGAAGCTTTCTTT. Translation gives CASSPQAPRGLNTEAFF. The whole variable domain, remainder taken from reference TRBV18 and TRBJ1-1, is NAGVMQNPRHLVRRRGQEARLRCSPMKGHSHVYWYRQLPEEGLKFMVYLQKENIIDESGMPKERFSAEFPKEGPSILRIQQVVRGDSAAYFCASSPQAPRGLNTEAFFGQGTRLTVV.

The CDR3 DNA sequence: TGTGCCAGCAGCGTAGCCAGAGGAAGGACAGACGGGGACGAGCAGTACTTC. Its translation is CASSVARGRTDGDEQYF. V gene TRBV9 combines with J gene TRBJ2-7; D is possibly TRBD1 (6 bases). Germline V CDR1 and CDR2: SGDLS, YYNGEE. V was clipped by 0 bases and J by 5 bases, with 21 bases between them. The CDR3 is 17 residues long.

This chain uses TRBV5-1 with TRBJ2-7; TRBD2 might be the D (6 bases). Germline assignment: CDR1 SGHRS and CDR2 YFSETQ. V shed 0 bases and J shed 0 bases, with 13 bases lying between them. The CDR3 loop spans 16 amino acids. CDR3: CASSLASGSGSYEQYF. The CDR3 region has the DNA TGCGCCAGCAGCTTGGCCAGCGGTAGCGGCTCCTACGAGCAGTACTTC.

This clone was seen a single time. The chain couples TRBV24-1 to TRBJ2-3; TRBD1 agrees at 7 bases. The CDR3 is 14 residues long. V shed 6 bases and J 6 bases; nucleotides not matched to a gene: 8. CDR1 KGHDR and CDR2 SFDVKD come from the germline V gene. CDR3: CATSPGGHSDTQYF. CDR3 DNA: TGTGCCACCAGTCCAGGGGGTCATTCGGATACGCAGTATTTT.